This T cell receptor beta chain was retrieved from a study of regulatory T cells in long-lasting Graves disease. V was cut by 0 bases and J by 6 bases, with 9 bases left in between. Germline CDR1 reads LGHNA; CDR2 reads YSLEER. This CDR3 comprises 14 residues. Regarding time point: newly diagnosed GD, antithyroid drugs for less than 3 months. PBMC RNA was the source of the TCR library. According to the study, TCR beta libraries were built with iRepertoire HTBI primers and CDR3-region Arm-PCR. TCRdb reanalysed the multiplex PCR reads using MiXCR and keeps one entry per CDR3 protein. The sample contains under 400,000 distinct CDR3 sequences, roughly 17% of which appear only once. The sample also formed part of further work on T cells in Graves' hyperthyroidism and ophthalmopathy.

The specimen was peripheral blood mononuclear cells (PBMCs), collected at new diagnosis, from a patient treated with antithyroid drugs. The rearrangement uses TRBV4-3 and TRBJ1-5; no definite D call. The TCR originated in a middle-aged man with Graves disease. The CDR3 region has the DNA TGCGCCAGCAGCCAAGATTTGTTAGGTCAGCCCCAGCATTTT. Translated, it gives CASSQDLLGQPQHF.